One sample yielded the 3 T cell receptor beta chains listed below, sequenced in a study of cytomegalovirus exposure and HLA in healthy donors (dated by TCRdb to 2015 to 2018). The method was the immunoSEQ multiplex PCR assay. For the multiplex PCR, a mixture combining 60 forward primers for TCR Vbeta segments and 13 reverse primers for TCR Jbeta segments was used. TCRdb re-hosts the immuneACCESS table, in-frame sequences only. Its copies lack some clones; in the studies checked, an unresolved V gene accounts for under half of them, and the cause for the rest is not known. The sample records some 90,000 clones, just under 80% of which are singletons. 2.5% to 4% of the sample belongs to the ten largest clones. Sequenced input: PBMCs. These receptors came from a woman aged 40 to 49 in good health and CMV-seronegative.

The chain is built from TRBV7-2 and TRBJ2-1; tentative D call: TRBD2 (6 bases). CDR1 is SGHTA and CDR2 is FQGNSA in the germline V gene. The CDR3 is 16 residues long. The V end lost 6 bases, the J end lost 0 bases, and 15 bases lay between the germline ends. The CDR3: CASRFLSGSSYNEQFF. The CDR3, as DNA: TGTGCCAGCAGGTTTCTTAGCGGTAGCTCCTACAATGAGCAGTTCTTC.

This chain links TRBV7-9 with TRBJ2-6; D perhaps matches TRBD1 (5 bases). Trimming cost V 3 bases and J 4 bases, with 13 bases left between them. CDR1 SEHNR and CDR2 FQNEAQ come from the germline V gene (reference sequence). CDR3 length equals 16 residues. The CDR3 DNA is TGTGCCAGCAGCTTCGCAAGGGGTTCCGGGGCCAACGTCCTGACTTTC. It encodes CASSFARGSGANVLTF.

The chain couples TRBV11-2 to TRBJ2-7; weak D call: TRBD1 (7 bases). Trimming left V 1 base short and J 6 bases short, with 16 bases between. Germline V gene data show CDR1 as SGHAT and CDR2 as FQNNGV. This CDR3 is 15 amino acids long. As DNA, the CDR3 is TGTGCCAGCAGCTTAGGTTACAGGGGAGGCACCGAGCAGTACTTC. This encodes CASSLGYRGGTEQYF.